This is a list of T cell receptor beta chains from one sample in a study of shared clonotypes between healthy human individuals. Assay used: immunoSEQ multiplex PCR; TCRdb lists only in-frame clones, some missing. The sample comprises roughly 1.4 million clones, approximately 98.5% of which are singletons, and 0.3% to 0.45% rests with the top ten. The sequencing input was naive CD4+ T cells sorted from blood. These receptors all stem from a man aged 25 to 40 in good health. CDR3s include the opening cysteine and the closing phenylalanine or tryptophan. A D gene is named only where the DNA matches it firmly. Where a row states a size, it is once, few, many or the class of an expanded clone; other rows omit it.

size | length | J | V | D | DNA | CDR3
- | 15 | TRBJ1-2 | TRBV28 | - | TGTGCCAGCAGTTTATTAGTGGGTAATGATCGTGGCTACACCTTC | CASSLLVGNDRGYTF
once | 12 | TRBJ2-7 | TRBV29-1 | - | TGCAGCGTTGGGCTCGGGCCCTACGAGCAGTACTTC | CSVGLGPYEQYF
- | 13 | TRBJ2-7 | TRBV9 | - | TGTGCCAGCAGCGTAGGAAGCGCAAACGAGCAGTACTTC | CASSVGSANEQYF
- | 14 | TRBJ1-5 | TRBV28 | - | TGTGCCAGCAGTTTAACCCAGAGGCATCAGCCCCAGCATTTT | CASSLTQRHQPQHF
- | 13 | TRBJ1-5 | TRBV6-6 | - | TGTGCCAGCAGACCCGGGGGCAATCAGCCCCAGCATTTT | CASRPGGNQPQHF
- | 13 | TRBJ2-1 | TRBV2 | TRBD1 | TGTGCCAGCTCGGGACAGAGATTCAATGAGCAGTTCTTC | CASSGQRFNEQFF
once | 13 | TRBJ2-1 | TRBV2 | - | TGTGCCAGCAGTGAGGGGACCGTTTTATCGTTTTTCTTC | CASSEGTVLSFFF
- | 21 | TRBJ2-4 | TRBV7-2 | TRBD1 | TGTGCCAGCAGCTTAGCTAGCCGCGACAGGGGGCTTGAGATAGCCAAAAACATTCAGTACTTC | CASSLASRDRGLEIAKNIQYF
- | 15 | TRBJ2-7 | TRBV4-3 | TRBD1 | TGCGCCAGCAGCCCCCGGGACAGGGGATTCCACGAGCAGTACTTC | CASSPRDRGFHEQYF
- | 12 | TRBJ1-1 | TRBV5-4 | - | TGTGCCAGCAGGGGTAGCGCCACTGAAGCTTTCTTT | CASRGSATEAFF
- | 21 | TRBJ2-1 | TRBV4-3 | TRBD2 | TGCGCCAGCAGCCAAGGAGTTACTAGCGGGAGGCGCACTAACGCCTACAATGAGCAGTTCTTC | CASSQGVTSGRRTNAYNEQFF
once | 15 | TRBJ2-1 | TRBV11-2 | TRBD2 | TGTGCCAGCAGCTCACTAGCGGGAAAGTACAATGAGCAGTTCTTC | CASSSLAGKYNEQFF
- | 16 | TRBJ2-7 | TRBV7-3 | TRBD2 | TGTGCCAGCAGCTTATTCCCTAGCGGGAGGTATAACGAGCAGTACTTC | CASSLFPSGRYNEQYF
- | 17 | TRBJ2-3 | TRBV5-1 | TRBD2 | TGCGCCAGCAGCCCGCCCTCGGGGGAGGGCAACACAGATACGCAGTATTTT | CASSPPSGEGNTDTQYF
- | 12 | TRBJ2-7 | TRBV28 | - | TGTGCCAGCAGTTTATCCGCCTACGAGCAGTACTTC | CASSLSAYEQYF
- | 11 | TRBJ2-5 | TRBV2 | - | TGTGCTTCTACAGAGTTGGAGACCCAGTACTTC | CASTELETQYF
- | 18 | TRBJ2-5 | TRBV28 | TRBD1 | TGTGCCAGCAGTTCCTATCCGGGCCACAGGGGTCGGCAAGAGACCCAGTACTTC | CASSSYPGHRGRQETQYF
- | 16 | TRBJ2-1 | TRBV27 | - | TGTGCCAGCAGGAACGCAGGGCAAGTGAGGGACAATGAGCAGTTCTTC | CASRNAGQVRDNEQFF
- | 13 | TRBJ1-1 | TRBV2 | - | TGTGCCAGCACAACGGCGTCGAACACTGAAGCTTTCTTT | CASTTASNTEAFF
- | 14 | TRBJ1-2 | TRBV18 | - | TGTGCCAGCTCACCCCCGAGCCAGGTCGATGGCTACACCTTC | CASSPPSQVDGYTF
- | 16 | TRBJ2-1 | TRBV5-1 | - | TGCGCCAGCAGCTTGGCCCCCCGGGGGGCCGGGGGTGAGCAGTTCTTC | CASSLAPRGAGGEQFF
- | 14 | TRBJ2-7 | TRBV7-2 | - | TGTGCCAGCAGCTTAGCGCCTGGTGCCTACGAGCAGTACTTC | CASSLAPGAYEQYF
- | 16 | TRBJ2-3 | TRBV11-2 | - | TGTGCCAGCAGCTTAGATCTTCAGCGGAGCACAGATACGCAGTATTTT | CASSLDLQRSTDTQYF
- | 15 | TRBJ2-7 | TRBV10-2 | TRBD2 | TGCGCCAGCAAGCCCCTCTGGCGGGAGGGGTACGAGCAGTACTTC | CASKPLWREGYEQYF
- | 17 | TRBJ2-1 | TRBV4-3 | TRBD2 | TGCGCCAGCAGCCAAAAGACGGGCCTAGCGGGAGGCCGGGAGCAGTTCTTC | CASSQKTGLAGGREQFF
- | 19 | TRBJ2-6 | TRBV7-9 | - | TGTGCCAGCAGCTTAGCGCCGCCTTTCGACAGCTCTGGGGCCAACGTCCTGACTTTC | CASSLAPPFDSSGANVLTF
- | 15 | TRBJ2-2 | TRBV7-9 | TRBD2 | TGTGCCAGCAGCCTCCGGACTAGCCCCACCGGGGAGCTGTTTTTT | CASSLRTSPTGELFF
- | 14 | TRBJ2-2 | TRBV6-5 | TRBD2 | TGTGCCAGCAAATGGGGGGGGAACACCGGGGAGCTGTTTTTT | CASKWGGNTGELFF
once | 14 | TRBJ2-1 | TRBV5-4 | - | TGTGCCAGCAGCGCGAAGGAGGGTGGCAATGAGCAGTTCTTC | CASSAKEGGNEQFF
- | 14 | TRBJ2-1 | TRBV6-1 | TRBD2 | TGTGCCAGCAAAGGGGTAGCGGGTTTGGATGAGCAGTTCTTC | CASKGVAGLDEQFF
- | 14 | TRBJ2-7 | TRBV2 | - | TGTGCCAGCCCAAAACAGTTGGGGTCCTACGAGCAGTACTTC | CASPKQLGSYEQYF
- | 19 | TRBJ2-7 | TRBV9 | TRBD2 | TGTGCCAGCAGCGTAGGAGGCAATAGACTAGCCGACCTCTCCTACGAGCAGTACTTC | CASSVGGNRLADLSYEQYF
few | 15 | TRBJ2-1 | TRBV6-4 | TRBD2 | TGTGCCAGCAGTGTCGGGACTAGCGGGAGTTATGAGCAGTTCTTC | CASSVGTSGSYEQFF
- | 15 | TRBJ2-7 | TRBV7-8 | TRBD2 | TGTGCCAGCAGCTTATTCTCGGCTAGCGGCTACGAGCAGTACTTC | CASSLFSASGYEQYF
- | 10 | TRBJ2-5 | TRBV18 | - | TGTGCCACCTACAATGAGACCCAGTACTTC | CATYNETQYF
once | 17 | TRBJ2-1 | TRBV2 | TRBD2 | TGTGCCAGCAGTGGCACCCGTTCTAGCGGGAGCTACAATGAGCAGTTCTTC | CASSGTRSSGSYNEQFF
- | 16 | TRBJ2-2 | TRBV10-3 | TRBD2 | TGTGCCATCAGTGAGTCCTCGGGAGGGCCCTCCGGGGAGCTGTTTTTT | CAISESSGGPSGELFF
- | 15 | TRBJ2-3 | TRBV11-2 | - | TGTGCCAGCAGCTTCACAGGGGGGGTCACAGATACGCAGTATTTT | CASSFTGGVTDTQYF
- | 16 | TRBJ2-7 | TRBV5-1 | TRBD2 | TGCGCCAGCAGCTTCAGAAGCGGGAGGGGGTCCTACGAGCAGTACTTC | CASSFRSGRGSYEQYF
- | 14 | TRBJ2-2 | TRBV19 | - | TGTGCCAGTAGTACCCAGAGTAACACCGGGGAGCTGTTTTTT | CASSTQSNTGELFF
- | 15 | TRBJ2-7 | TRBV6-1 | - | TGTGCCAGCAGTGAAGAGGACAGCCCCAACTACGAGCAGTACTTC | CASSEEDSPNYEQYF
- | 16 | TRBJ1-6 | TRBV18 | TRBD1 | TGTGCCAGCTCACCATCGGGAACAGGGGCTAATTCACCCCTCCACTTT | CASSPSGTGANSPLHF
- | 11 | TRBJ2-5 | TRBV18 | - | TGTGCCAGCCGTGTACAAGAGACCCAGTACTTC | CASRVQETQYF
once | 17 | TRBJ1-5 | TRBV7-9 | - | TGTGCCAGCAGCTCCTCCGGGACTGGGGATCCCCGCCCCCCCCAGCATTTT | CASSSSGTGDPRPPQHF